The present T cell receptor (beta chain) was sequenced within a study of OX40 agonist ivuxolimab in advanced cancers. Here immunoSEQ multiplex PCR was the method, and the copy in TCRdb shows in-frame clones only, minus some. The sample lists tens of thousands of clones; 88% were seen once. Germline V gene sequence: CDR1 SGHKS, CDR2 YYEKEE (reference sequence). V lost 4 bases to trimming and J lost 8 bases, with 15 bases between them. The CDR3 consists of 14 residues. The V gene is TRBV5-5, the J gene TRBJ1-4, with D perhaps TRBD1 (6 bases). The sequence came from an adult with an advanced solid tumor such as melanoma, head and neck, liver or kidney cancer. This sample comprised CD4+ or CD8+ T cells sorted from blood, obtained in a trial of the OX40 agonist ivuxolimab. For the CDR3, the DNA is TGTGCCAGCAGCCCTGAGGGGGTCGGGGAAAAACTGTTTTTT. Translating it yields CASSPEGVGEKLFF.